The 22 T cell receptor beta chains reported below all come from one sample, sequenced in a study of tumor and adjacent non-tumor tissue in lung cancer. The library came from three nested PCR rounds adapted from ARM-PCR protocols. TCRdb re-analysed the multiplex PCR reads in MiXCR, keeping a single row per CDR3 protein. The data show 70,000 or so distinct CDR3 sequences, with about 61% seen just once and 20% to 25% held by the top ten. RNA was extracted from bulk tissue without any cell sorting. The sample was lung tumor tissue. These receptors were collected from a man in his forties or fifties with non-small cell lung cancer.

The chain carries TRBV18 and TRBJ1-6, with a possible D match to TRBD1 (6 bases). V lost 6 bases, J lost 5 bases, and 11 bases lay in between. Germline CDR1 KGHSH, CDR2 LQKENI. This CDR3 is built from 14 residues. CDR3 in amino acids: CASSVSGDNSPLHF. The CDR3 DNA sequence: TGTGCCAGCTCGGTCTCAGGGGATAATTCACCCCTCCACTTT.

This clonotype was seen a single time. Its ends do not fully match the called genes, so a read error is possible. As DNA, the CDR3 is TGTGCCAGCAGTACCACGGGGGCGTCTGGCTACTCCTTC. Residues: CASSTTGASGYSF. V and J are TRBV6-5 and TRBJ1-2; possibly TRBD1 for D (6 bases). This CDR3 has 13 amino acids. Germline CDR1 MNHEY, CDR2 SVGAGI.

Concerning this clonotype: Given a much more abundant clone one base away, this may be a read error. The CDR3 region has the DNA TGCGCCAGCAGGGGTGACAGGTCCACTGAAGCTTTCTTT. Its protein product is CASRGDRSTEAFF. The chain employs TRBV10-1 and TRBJ1-1; D may be TRBD1 (6 bases). The CDR3 length is 13 residues. V lost 6 bases, J lost 4 bases, and 12 bases lay in between. Per the germline V gene, CDR1 is WNHNN and CDR2 is SYGVQD (reference sequence).

Notes on this clonotype: A much larger clone sits a single nucleotide away, making a read error possible. J is TRBJ2-7 and V is TRBV28; 10 nucleotides agree with TRBD1. The germline gives CDR1 MDHEN, CDR2 SYDVKM. V was pared by 7 bases and J by 3 bases, with 9 bases of the junction left unmatched. CDR3 length equals 15 residues. CDR3 sequence (DNA): TGTGCCAGCATACCGACAGGGGGCGCCCGCTACGAGCAGTACTTC. Amino acids: CASIPTGGARYEQYF. The entire variable domain, with the rest obtained from reference TRBV28 and TRBJ2-7, is as follows: DVKVTQSSRYLVKRTGEKVFLECVQDMDHENMFWYRQDPGLGLRLIYFSYDVKMKEKGDIPEGYSVSREKKERFSLILESASTNQTSMYLCASIPTGGARYEQYFGPGTRLTVT.

As to this clonotype: The junction departs from the called germline gene at one end, perhaps through a read error. The chain couples TRBV11-2 to TRBJ1-1; 8 bases are a match to TRBD1. The CDR3 loop spans 12 amino acids. Germline assignment: CDR1 SGHAT and CDR2 FQNNGV. The CDR3 bases are TGTGCCGGCAACTCGGACAGGGCTGAAGTTTTCTTT. Translation gives CAGNSDRAEVFF.

A note on this clonotype: This sequence may be a read error, since a much larger clone differs from it by one base. This chain joins TRBV12-3 or TRBV12-4 and TRBJ1-5; D not resolved. CDR3 length: 13 amino acids. The CDR3 bases are TGTGCCAGCAGTCCCAGTAGCAATCGGCCCCAGCATTTT. Translation: CASSPSSNRPQHF.

This clonotype has a handful of counts. The chain combines TRBV5-1 with TRBJ2-1; D unclear. CDR1 and CDR2 (germline): SGHRS, YFSETQ. V was pared by 0 bases and J by 1 base, with 8 bases between. CDR3 length equals 15 residues. The CDR3 reads CASSLVAQSYNEQFF. The CDR3 nucleotides read TGCGCCAGCAGCTTGGTGGCTCAATCCTACAATGAGCAGTTCTTC.

V is TRBV20-1 and J is TRBJ2-3, with unresolved D. CDR3 length: 14 residues. The germline gives CDR1 DFQATT, CDR2 SNEGSKA (reference sequence). The V and J ends lost 7 bases and 1 base respectively, with 15 bases between them. This chain's CDR3 is CSVQGGIGTDTQYF. CDR3 coding DNA: TGCAGTGTCCAAGGCGGAATCGGCACAGATACGCAGTATTTT.

On this clonotype itself: The junction and the germline gene differ at one end; a read error may be behind it. The CDR3 here is CVSSGTGTSGRWGTDEQFF. CDR3 nucleotide sequence: TGTGTCAGCAGTGGGACGGGGACTAGCGGGAGATGGGGCACGGATGAGCAGTTCTTC. The rearrangement joins TRBV6-6 to TRBJ2-1; 14 bases fit TRBD2. CDR3 length: 19 amino acids. Germline lookup yields CDR1 MNHNY and CDR2 SVGAGI (reference sequence).

Regarding this clonotype: Since a much larger clone is just one base distant, this may be a read error. The chain employs TRBV27 and TRBJ2-3; perhaps TRBD1 as D (5 bases). The V gene lost 10 bases and the J gene lost 4 bases, with 15 bases spanning the gap. Germline V gives CDR1 MNHEY, CDR2 SMNVEV (reference sequence). The CDR3 sequence is 13 residues long. This CDR3 is CANKKGLADTQYF. The CDR3 DNA sequence: TGTGCCAACAAGAAGGGGTTGGCAGATACGCAGTATTTT.

As for this clonotype: The junction shows a germline mismatch at one end, possibly a read error. The chain combines TRBV10-2 with TRBJ2-3; possible D gene TRBD2, 6 bases. The CDR3 spans 14 residues. The germline CDR1 and CDR2 sequences are WSHSY and SAAADI. CDR3 sequence: CASRPTSFTYTQYF. The CDR3 region has the DNA TGCGCCAGCAGGCCGACTAGTTTCACATATACGCAGTATTTT.

The sample holds many counts of this clonotype. This sequence joins TRBV11-2 and TRBJ2-5; 8 bases agree with TRBD1. This CDR3 comprises 15 residues. From germline, CDR1 is SGHAT and CDR2 FQNNGV. V lost 2 bases to trimming and J lost 5 bases; unmatched junction nucleotides: 7. The CDR3 DNA reads as TGTGCCAGCAGCTTAATGACAGGGGAGGAGGAGACCCAGTACTTC. This sequence encodes CASSLMTGEEETQYF.

On this clonotype itself: One junction end does not reproduce the germline sequence, and a read error may be involved. V and J are TRBV29-1 and TRBJ1-4; TRBD1 might be the D (6 bases). The CDR3 contains 13 residues. The germline V gene encodes CDR1 SQVTM and CDR2 ANQGSEA. For the CDR3, the DNA is TGCAGCCTTCACAGGGAAAAGGATGAAGAACTGTTTTTT. Protein product: CSLHREKDEELFF.

The chain has TRBV28 and TRBJ2-3; 7 nucleotides line up with TRBD2. CDR1 and CDR2 from the germline V gene are MDHEN and SYDVKM. The CDR3 consists of 14 residues. Unmatched junction bases numbered 7, after V lost 10 bases and J lost 0 bases. The CDR3 reads CANRSGVSTDTQYF. CDR3 nucleotides: TGTGCCAACAGGAGCGGGGTTAGCACAGATACGCAGTATTTT.

The sample holds many counts of this clonotype. The CDR3 protein is CASSFSGGSYEQYF. The CDR3 bases are TGTGCCAGCAGTTTTAGCGGGGGATCCTACGAGCAGTACTTC. The chain links TRBV6-1 to TRBJ2-7; 9 bases are shared with TRBD2. The V segment lost 5 bases and the J segment 1 base; nucleotides outside the gene matches: 3. Germline lookup yields CDR1 MNHNS and CDR2 SASEGT. The CDR3 extends over 14 amino acids.

This clonotype was detected ten times or more. The rearrangement uses TRBV6-6 and TRBJ2-1; D is unclear. Germline CDR1 and CDR2: MNHNY and SVGAGI (reference sequence). CDR3 length equals 12 residues. Trimming removed 8 bases from V and 3 bases from J, with 8 bases in between. CDR3 loop: CASWADYNEQFF. DNA of the CDR3: TGTGCCAGCTGGGCAGACTACAATGAGCAGTTCTTC.

V and J are TRBV29-1 and TRBJ2-7; D assignment may be TRBD1 or TRBD2 (6 bases each). Trimming removed 5 bases at V and 7 bases at J, with 18 bases between. This CDR3 contains 13 residues. Germline loops: CDR1 SQVTM, CDR2 ANQGSEA. The CDR3 DNA reads TGCAGCGTTAGCATGGGGGGCTTGAGAGAGCAGTACTTC. Its translation: CSVSMGGLREQYF.

In this sample, this clonotype turned up once. A read error is possible here, since a much larger clone lies one base away. This chain connects TRBV6-5 to TRBJ1-1; D call uncertain. Germline CDR1 is MNHEY and CDR2 is SVGAGI. The CDR3 totals 14 residues. The CDR3 DNA reads as TGTGCAGTAAAGAAAGGGAGCCCAAACACTGAAGCTTTCTTT. Protein sequence: CAVKKGSPNTEAFF.

Turning to this clonotype: A read error may explain this, as a much larger clone is one base away. The rearrangement uses TRBV6-5 and TRBJ2-7, with D hard to call. The CDR3 consists of 14 residues. Per the germline V gene, CDR1 is MNHEY and CDR2 is SVGAGI. Trimming stripped 5 bases from V and 0 bases from J, with 11 bases between. The CDR3 is CASSIKGGSYEQYF. CDR3 in DNA: TGTGCCAGCAGTATAAAGGGCGGCTCCTACGAGCAGTACTTC.

Remarks on this clonotype: With a much larger clone just one base away, this may be a read error. J is TRBJ2-3 and V is TRBV6-2 or TRBV6-3, with TRBD2 identical over 7 bases. Germline values: CDR1 MNHEY, CDR2 SVGEGT. CDR3 length: 15 residues. The CDR3 loop is CTSSDSGPPTDTQYF. The CDR3 DNA follows: TGTACCAGCAGTGATAGCGGGCCCCCCACAGATACGCAGTATTTT.

With regard to this clonotype: Given a much more abundant clone one base away, this may be a read error. The V gene is TRBV5-1, the J gene TRBJ2-7; D perhaps matches TRBD1 (7 bases). The germline V and J ends were trimmed by 0 bases and 4 bases, with 14 bases remaining between them. Germline assignment: CDR1 SGHRS and CDR2 YFSETQ. The CDR3 is 15 amino acids. CDR3 region: CASSLESRGEYEQYF. The DNA of the CDR3 is TGCGCCAGCAGCTTGGAGAGCAGGGGGGAATACGAGCAGTACTTC.

By frequency in the sample, this clonotype is medium-sized. CDR3 protein: CASSLAQGALMDEQFF. DNA of the CDR3: TGTGCCAGCAGCTTAGCCCAGGGGGCGTTAATGGATGAGCAGTTCTTC. The V gene is TRBV11-3, the J gene TRBJ2-1; 8 positions agree with TRBD1. The CDR3 totals 16 residues. The germline CDR1 and CDR2 sequences are SGHNT and YENEEA. V was pared by 1 base and J by 8 bases, with 10 bases of the junction left unmatched. The whole variable domain, remainder taken from reference TRBV11-3 and TRBJ2-1, is EAGVVQSPRYKIIEKKQPVAFWCNPISGHNTLYWYLQNLGQGPELLIRYENEEAVDDSQLPKDRFSAERLKGVDSTLKIQPAELGDSAVYLCASSLAQGALMDEQFFGPGTRLTVL.